The next 21 T cell receptor beta chains were all read from a single sample in a study of blood T cell repertoires in COVID-19. Sequencing was performed with immunoSEQ multiplex PCR; in TCRdb, only in-frame clones are kept and a portion is missing. The data hold some 250,000 clones, with about 86% observed a single time. The specimen sequenced was peripheral blood. These receptors came from a woman under 40 who had recovered from COVID-19.

The chain employs TRBV5-1 and TRBJ1-2; 8 bases align to TRBD1. V lost 4 bases to trimming and J lost 1 base; unmatched junction nucleotides: 3. CDR1 is SGHRS and CDR2 is YFSETQ in the germline V gene. The CDR3 runs to 14 residues. The CDR3 region is CASSNGQGNYGYTF. The CDR3 DNA sequence: TGCGCCAGCAGCAACGGACAGGGTAACTATGGCTACACCTTC.

This chain uses TRBV13 with TRBJ2-7; 10 positions match TRBD1. Germline values: CDR1 PRHDT, CDR2 FYEKMQ (reference sequence). V gave up 5 bases and J gave up 7 bases; unmatched junction bases: 14. The CDR3 loop spans 16 amino acids. The CDR3 loop reads CASSLGMGQGIGEQYF. As DNA, the CDR3 is TGTGCCAGCAGCCTGGGGATGGGACAGGGGATAGGGGAGCAGTACTTC. Full variable domain (remainder filled in from reference TRBV13 and TRBJ2-7): AAGVIQSPRHLIKEKRETATLKCYPIPRHDTVYWYQQGPGQDPQFLISFYEKMQSDKGSIPDRFSAQQFSDYHSELNMSSLELGDSALYFCASSLGMGQGIGEQYFGPGTRLTVT.

V and J are TRBV12-3 or TRBV12-4 and TRBJ2-5, with no clear D. CDR3 length: 12 residues. The V gene lost 6 bases and the J gene lost 6 bases, with 11 bases spanning the gap. In nucleotides, the CDR3 is TGTGCCAGCAGCCGGTCGGGTCAGACCCAGTACTTC. This sequence encodes CASSRSGQTQYF.

Details on this clone: This specimen includes other DNA sequences encoding the same CDR3. This rearrangement joins TRBV7-2 to TRBJ2-5; D gene ambiguous. CDR3 size: 13 residues. The V gene's germline CDR1 is SGHTA and CDR2 FQGNSA. Deletions cut 7 bases from V and 2 bases from J, with 11 bases between. This CDR3 is CASNRGAQETQYF. Written as DNA, the CDR3 is TGTGCCAGCAACCGAGGAGCACAAGAGACCCAGTACTTC. Filled out from reference TRBV7-2 and TRBJ2-5, the complete variable domain reads GAGVSQSPSNKVTEKGKDVELRCDPISGHTALYWYRQSLGQGLEFLIYFQGNSAPDKSGLPSDRFSAERTGGSVSTLTIQRTQQEDSAVYLCASNRGAQETQYFGPGTRLLVL.

This chain joins TRBV10-1 and TRBJ2-7; a weak D match, TRBD1 (6 bases). Germline CDR1 and CDR2: WNHNN and SYGVQD (reference sequence). The ends were cut back, 3 bases at V and 2 bases at J, with 8 bases in the middle. The length of the CDR3 is 13 residues. CDR3 sequence reads: CASSEQGPYEQYF. CDR3 nucleotides: TGCGCCAGCAGTGAACAGGGTCCCTACGAGCAGTACTTC.

The chain is built from TRBV6-5 and TRBJ1-1; maybe TRBD1 (5 bases). The CDR3 is 14 amino acids. V was pared by 6 bases and J by 8 bases, with 19 bases between. In germline, CDR1 is MNHEY, CDR2 SVGAGI. The CDR3 DNA reads TGTGCCAGCAGACCGGACACGGCTTTTTTCGAAGCTTTCTTT. Translation gives CASRPDTAFFEAFF.

The chain employs TRBV9 and TRBJ1-6; D may be TRBD1 (5 bases). The ends were cut back, 0 bases at V and 9 bases at J, with 10 bases in the middle. CDR3 length: 14 residues. Germline CDR1 reads SGDLS; CDR2 reads YYNGEE. CDR3 sequence (DNA): TGTGCCAGCAGCGTAGAAGGGGTTGGTTCACCCCTCCACTTT. Amino acids: CASSVEGVGSPLHF.

The rearrangement links TRBV3-1 (or the pseudogene TRBV3-2) to TRBJ2-7; perhaps TRBD2 as D (5 bases). The V gene's germline CDR1 is LGHDT and CDR2 YNNKEL (reference sequence). CDR3 length equals 15 residues. V was shortened by 0 bases and J by 5 bases, with 14 bases between the two germline ends. The CDR3 reads CASSQEILVVDEQYF. The CDR3 coding sequence is TGTGCCAGCAGCCAAGAGATACTAGTTGTAGACGAGCAGTACTTC.

V usage is TRBV10-3 and J usage is TRBJ2-7, with 7 bases matching TRBD2. CDR1 and CDR2 (germline): ENHRY, SYGVKD. V trimming: 11 bases; J trimming: 2 bases; junction bases outside the gene matches: 9. The CDR3 has 13 residues. CDR3 bases: TGTGCCTCCAGCGGGGCATTCCCCTACGAGCAGTACTTC. As protein: CASSGAFPYEQYF.

A word on this clone: Since the CDR3 does not end with the conserved phenylalanine or tryptophan, this likely comes from a read error. No DNA is shown, since the ends of the CDR3 on it are uncertain; the CDR3 is the one TCRdb lists. The chain is built from TRBV3-1 (or the pseudogene TRBV3-2) and TRBJ2-4; TRBD2 is the table's D call and was not checked against the DNA. The CDR3 is 15 amino acids in total, end residues counted. CDR1 and CDR2 (germline): LGHDT, YNNKEL (reference sequence). CDR3 protein: CASSQAQERARPVSV.

This chain connects TRBV3-1 (or the pseudogene TRBV3-2) to TRBJ2-1; 9 bases match TRBD2. The V gene's germline CDR1 is LGHDT and CDR2 YNNKEL (reference sequence). The CDR3 is made up of 17 amino acids. V was pared by 3 bases and J by 3 bases, with 9 bases of the junction left unmatched. CDR3 DNA: TGTGCCAGCAGCCACCCCGTGGGTAGCGGGGGCTACAATGAGCAGTTCTTC. Protein: CASSHPVGSGGYNEQFF.

J is TRBJ2-4 and V is TRBV29-1, with TRBD1 matching over 7 bases. The V gene's germline CDR1 is SQVTM and CDR2 ANQGSEA. The CDR3 runs to 14 residues. With 1 base clipped from V and 9 bases from J, the junction kept 9 bases outside the gene matches. For the CDR3, the DNA is TGCAGCGTTGAAGTGGGGTACAGGGGCGGCATTCAGTACTTC. It encodes CSVEVGYRGGIQYF.

This chain links TRBV10-3 with TRBJ1-2; 7 nucleotides align to TRBD1. This CDR3 has 13 amino acids. V was pared by 6 bases and J by 6 bases, with 7 bases of the junction left unmatched. The germline V gene encodes CDR1 ENHRY and CDR2 SYGVKD. The chain's CDR3 is CAISATGTDGYTF. The CDR3 region has the DNA TGTGCCATCAGCGCGACCGGGACAGATGGCTACACCTTC.

This clone has only a few counts. The chain links TRBV30 to TRBJ2-6; D might be TRBD1 (6 bases). V was trimmed by 4 bases and J by 5 bases, leaving 12 bases between them. Germline assignment: CDR1 GTSNPN and CDR2 SVGIG (reference sequence). The CDR3 totals 14 residues. Here the CDR3 reads CAWKGGSRANVLTF. For the CDR3, the DNA is TGTGCCTGGAAAGGGGGATCTCGGGCCAACGTCCTGACTTTC.

The genes are TRBV5-5 and TRBJ1-5, with 9 positions matching TRBD1. The V and J ends lost 0 bases and 3 bases, in that order; junction bases with no gene match: 10. The CDR3 has 18 residues. Germline V lookup: CDR1 SGHKS, CDR2 YYEKEE (reference sequence). Here the CDR3 DNA reads TGTGCCAGCAGCTTGGGGCATAGGACAGGGGCTTTCAATCAGCCCCAGCATTTT. As protein: CASSLGHRTGAFNQPQHF.

The chain uses TRBV9 and TRBJ1-3; 7 bases are a match to TRBD1. The CDR3 extends over 18 amino acids. Germline V gene lookup returns CDR1 SGDLS and CDR2 YYNGEE. Trimming took 0 bases from V and 0 from J; bases not matched to a gene: 9. The CDR3 nucleotides read TGTGCCAGCAGCGTAGATCCGGGCAGGGGGTTCTCTGGAAACACCATATATTTT. Amino acids: CASSVDPGRGFSGNTIYF.

The CDR3: CASSLTEKAYEQYF. DNA of the CDR3: TGTGCCAGCAGCCTGACTGAAAAGGCCTACGAGCAGTACTTC. The chain uses TRBV11-2 and TRBJ2-7; D is ambiguous. The V gene lost 5 bases and the J gene lost 2 bases, with 13 bases spanning the gap. The CDR3 loop spans 14 amino acids. Germline assignment: CDR1 SGHAT and CDR2 FQNNGV.

This clone was seen only a few times. The genes are TRBV5-4 and TRBJ2-7; D ambiguous. This CDR3 is built from 14 residues. V lost 2 bases, J lost 3 bases, and 12 bases lay in between. From germline, CDR1 is SGHNT and CDR2 YYREEE (reference sequence). CDR3 residues: CASSLPNKDYEQYF. The CDR3 DNA reads TGTGCCAGCAGCTTACCGAACAAAGACTACGAGCAGTACTTC.

Only a few counts were recorded for this clone. J is TRBJ1-2 and V is TRBV19, with 9 bases fitting TRBD1. From germline, CDR1 is LNHDA and CDR2 SQIVND (reference sequence). The CDR3 loop spans 13 amino acids. With V trimmed by 8 bases and J by 5 bases, 6 bases remained unmatched. The CDR3 nucleotides are TGTGCCAGTGAAAGGACAGGGGAATATGGCTACACCTTC. Translation gives CASERTGEYGYTF.

The V call is TRBV7-9, the J call TRBJ1-1; D ambiguous. The CDR3 runs 14 residues. From germline, CDR1 is SEHNR and CDR2 FQNEAQ (reference sequence). Trimming pared 5 bases from V and 3 bases from J, leaving 13 bases between. CDR3: CASSLHDSDTEAFF. The CDR3 nucleotides read TGTGCCAGCAGCCTACACGACTCGGACACTGAAGCTTTCTTT.

J is TRBJ1-1 and V is TRBV7-9; 7 bases line up with TRBD1. With V trimmed by 5 bases and J by 7 bases, 4 bases remained unmatched. Germline V gives CDR1 SEHNR, CDR2 FQNEAQ (reference sequence). The CDR3 runs 12 residues. CDR3 in amino acids: CASSKGAGEAFF. CDR3 nucleotides: TGTGCCAGCAGCAAGGGGGCCGGTGAAGCTTTCTTT. Full variable domain (missing parts from reference TRBV7-9 and TRBJ1-1): DTGVSQNPRHKITKRGQNVTFRCDPISEHNRLYWYRQTLGQGPEFLTYFQNEAQLEKSRLLSDRFSAERPKGSFSTLEIQRTEQGDSAMYLCASSKGAGEAFFGQGTRLTVV.